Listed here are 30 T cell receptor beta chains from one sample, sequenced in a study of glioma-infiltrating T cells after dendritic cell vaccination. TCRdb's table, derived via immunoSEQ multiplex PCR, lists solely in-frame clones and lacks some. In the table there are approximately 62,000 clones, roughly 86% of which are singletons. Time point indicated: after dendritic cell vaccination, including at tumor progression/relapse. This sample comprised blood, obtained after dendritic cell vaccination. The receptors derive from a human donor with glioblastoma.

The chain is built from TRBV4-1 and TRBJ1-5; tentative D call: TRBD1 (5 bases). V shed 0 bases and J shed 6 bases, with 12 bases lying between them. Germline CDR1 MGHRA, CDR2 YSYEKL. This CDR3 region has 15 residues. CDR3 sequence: CASSQEGGDPQPQHF. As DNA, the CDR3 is TGCGCCAGCAGCCAAGAGGGAGGGGATCCTCAGCCCCAGCATTTT.

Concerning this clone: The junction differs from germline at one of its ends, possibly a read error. This chain's CDR3 is CASRTGGAVAWF. The CDR3 nucleotides read TGTGCCAGCAGGACAGGGGGGGCCGTCGCATGGTTC. This chain uses TRBV2 with TRBJ2-7; 9 bases are shared with TRBD1. Germline lookup yields CDR1 SNHLY and CDR2 FYNNEI. This CDR3 has 12 amino acids. Using reference TRBV2 and TRBJ2-7 for the parts outside the CDR3, the full variable domain is EPEVTQTPSHQVTQMGQEVILRCVPISNHLYFYWYRQILGQKVEFLVSFYNNEISEKSEIFDDQFSVERPDGSNFTLKIRSTKLEDSAMYFCASRTGGAVAWFGPGTRLTVT.

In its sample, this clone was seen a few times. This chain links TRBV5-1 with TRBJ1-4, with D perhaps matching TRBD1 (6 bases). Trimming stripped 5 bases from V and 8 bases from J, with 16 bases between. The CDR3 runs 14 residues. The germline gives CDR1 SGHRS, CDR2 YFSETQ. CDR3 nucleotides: TGCGCCAGCAGGATTGGGGGCGAACGGGAAAAACTGTTTTTT. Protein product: CASRIGGEREKLFF.

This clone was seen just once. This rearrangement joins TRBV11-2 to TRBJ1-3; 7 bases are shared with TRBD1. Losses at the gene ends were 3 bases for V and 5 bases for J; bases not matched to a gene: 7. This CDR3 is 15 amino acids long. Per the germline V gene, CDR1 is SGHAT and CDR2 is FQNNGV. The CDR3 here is CASSLGQRLRNTIYF. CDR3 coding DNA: TGTGCCAGCAGCTTGGGACAGCGACTCCGAAACACCATATATTTT. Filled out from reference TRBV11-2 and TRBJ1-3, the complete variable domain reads EAGVAQSPRYKIIEKRQSVAFWCNPISGHATLYWYQQILGQGPKLLIQFQNNGVVDDSQLPKDRFSAERLKGVDSTLKIQPAKLEDSAVYLCASSLGQRLRNTIYFGEGSWLTVV.

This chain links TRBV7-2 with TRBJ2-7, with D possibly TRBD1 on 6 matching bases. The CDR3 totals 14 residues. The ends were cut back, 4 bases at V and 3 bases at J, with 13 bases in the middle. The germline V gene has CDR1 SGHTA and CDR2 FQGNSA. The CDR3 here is CASSYSDSHYEQYF. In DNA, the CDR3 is TGTGCCAGCAGCTATTCGGACAGCCACTACGAGCAGTACTTC.

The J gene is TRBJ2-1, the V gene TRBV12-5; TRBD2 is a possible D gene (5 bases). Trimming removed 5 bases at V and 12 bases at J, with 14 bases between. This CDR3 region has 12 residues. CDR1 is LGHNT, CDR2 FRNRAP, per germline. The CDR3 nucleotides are TGTGCTAGTGGTCGGGATTCCGCGGGGCAGTTCTTC. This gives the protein CASGRDSAGQFF.

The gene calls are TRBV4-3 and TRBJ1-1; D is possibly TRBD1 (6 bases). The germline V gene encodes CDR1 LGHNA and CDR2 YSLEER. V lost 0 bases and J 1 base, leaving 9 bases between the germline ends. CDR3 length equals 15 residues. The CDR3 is CASSQEARGNTEAFF. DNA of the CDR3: TGCGCCAGCAGCCAAGAGGCCAGGGGGAACACTGAAGCTTTCTTT.

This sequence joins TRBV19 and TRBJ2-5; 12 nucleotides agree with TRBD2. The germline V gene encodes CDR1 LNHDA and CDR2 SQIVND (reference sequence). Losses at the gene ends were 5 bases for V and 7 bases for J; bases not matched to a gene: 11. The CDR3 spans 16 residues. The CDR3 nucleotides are TGTGCCAGTAGTTCCAGGACTAGCGGGGTTTCTTCGACCCAGTACTTC. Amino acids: CASSSRTSGVSSTQYF.

The CDR3 protein is CASSLDRVRGGELFF. The CDR3, as DNA: TGTGCCAGCAGCTTGGATCGAGTGCGGGGCGGGGAGCTGTTTTTT. This chain links TRBV5-5 with TRBJ2-2, with D possibly TRBD2 on 6 matching bases. Trimming took off 0 bases at V and 7 bases at J, with 13 bases between the two ends. The CDR3 loop spans 15 amino acids. Germline V gene sequence: CDR1 SGHKS, CDR2 YYEKEE (reference sequence).

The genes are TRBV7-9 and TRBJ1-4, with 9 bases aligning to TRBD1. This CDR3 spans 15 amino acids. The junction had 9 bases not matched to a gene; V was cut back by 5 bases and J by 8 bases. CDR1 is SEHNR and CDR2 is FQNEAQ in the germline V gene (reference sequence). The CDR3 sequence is CASSPRTGVGEKLFF. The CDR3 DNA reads TGTGCCAGCAGCCCCCGGACAGGGGTGGGCGAAAAACTGTTTTTT.

CDR3 region: CASSSGQGAAGELFF. In nucleotides, the CDR3 is TGCGCCAGCAGCTCGGGACAGGGGGCCGCCGGGGAGCTGTTTTTT. V is TRBV4-3 and J is TRBJ2-2; 12 nucleotides align to TRBD1. J gave up 6 bases and V 5 bases, and 4 bases lay outside the gene matches. Per the germline V gene, CDR1 is LGHNA and CDR2 is YSLEER. The CDR3 extends over 15 amino acids.

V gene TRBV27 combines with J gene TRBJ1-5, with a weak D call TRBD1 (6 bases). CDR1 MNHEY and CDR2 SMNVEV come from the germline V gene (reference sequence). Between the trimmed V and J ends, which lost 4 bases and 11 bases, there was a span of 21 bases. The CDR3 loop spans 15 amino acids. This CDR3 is CASSSVGGGKYAQHF. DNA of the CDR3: TGTGCCAGCAGTTCCGTAGGGGGGGGGAAGTACGCCCAGCATTTT.

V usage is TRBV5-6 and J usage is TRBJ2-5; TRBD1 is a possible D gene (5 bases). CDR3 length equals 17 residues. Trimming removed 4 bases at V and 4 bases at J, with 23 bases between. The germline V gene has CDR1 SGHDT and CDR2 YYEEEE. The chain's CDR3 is CASSTTSGPYNLETQYF. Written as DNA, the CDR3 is TGTGCCAGCAGCACTACTTCAGGGCCTTATAATCTAGAGACCCAGTACTTC.

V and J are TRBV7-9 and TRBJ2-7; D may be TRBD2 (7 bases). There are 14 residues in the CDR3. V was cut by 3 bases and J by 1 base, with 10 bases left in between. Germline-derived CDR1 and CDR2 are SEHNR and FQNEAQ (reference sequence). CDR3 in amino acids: CASSLGGLSYEQYF. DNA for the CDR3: TGTGCCAGCAGCTTGGGGGGGCTGTCCTACGAGCAGTACTTC.

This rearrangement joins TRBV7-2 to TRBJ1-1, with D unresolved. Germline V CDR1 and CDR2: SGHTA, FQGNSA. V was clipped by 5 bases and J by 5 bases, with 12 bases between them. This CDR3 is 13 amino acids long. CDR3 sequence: CASSGRPGTEAFF. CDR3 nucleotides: TGTGCCAGCAGCGGGCGCCCTGGGACTGAAGCTTTCTTT.

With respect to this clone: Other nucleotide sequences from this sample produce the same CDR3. In DNA, the CDR3 is TGTGCCAGCAGCTTAGGCGGGGGGCAAGAGACCCAGTACTTC. Amino acid sequence: CASSLGGGQETQYF. The chain is built from TRBV7-9 and TRBJ2-5; 8 bases are shared with TRBD2. Germline CDR1 SEHNR, CDR2 FQNEAQ (reference sequence). The V segment lost 1 base and the J segment 2 bases; nucleotides outside the gene matches: 0. This CDR3 comprises 14 residues.

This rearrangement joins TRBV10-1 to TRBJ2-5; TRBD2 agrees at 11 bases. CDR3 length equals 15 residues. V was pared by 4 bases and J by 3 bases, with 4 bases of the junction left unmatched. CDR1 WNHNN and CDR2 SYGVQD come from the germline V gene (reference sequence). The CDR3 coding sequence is TGCGCCAGCAGTGGGACGACTAGCGGGGAAGAGACCCAGTACTTC. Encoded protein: CASSGTTSGEETQYF.

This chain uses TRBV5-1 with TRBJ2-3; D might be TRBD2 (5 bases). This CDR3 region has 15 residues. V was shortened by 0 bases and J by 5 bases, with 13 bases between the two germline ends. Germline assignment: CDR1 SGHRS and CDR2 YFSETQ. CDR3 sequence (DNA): TGCGCCAGCAGCTTGGGAGGACTGAGGGTAGATACGCAGTATTTT. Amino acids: CASSLGGLRVDTQYF.

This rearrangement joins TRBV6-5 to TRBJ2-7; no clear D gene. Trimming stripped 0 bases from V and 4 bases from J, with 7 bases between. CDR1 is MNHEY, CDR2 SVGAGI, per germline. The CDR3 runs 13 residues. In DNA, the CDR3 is TGTGCCAGCAGTTACTCTCTCCCTTACGAGCAGTACTTC. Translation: CASSYSLPYEQYF.

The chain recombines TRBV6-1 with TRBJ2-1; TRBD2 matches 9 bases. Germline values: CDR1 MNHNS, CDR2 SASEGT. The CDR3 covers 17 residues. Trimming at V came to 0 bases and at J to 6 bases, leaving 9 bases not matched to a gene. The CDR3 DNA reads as TGTGCCAGCAGTGAAGCAGTGGGGCTAGCGGGAAGCAATGAGCAGTTCTTC. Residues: CASSEAVGLAGSNEQFF.

CDR3 sequence (DNA): TGTGCCAGCAGCTCCGCTAGCGGGAGGGCAGAAGAGCAGTACTTC. The encoded protein is CASSSASGRAEEQYF. J is TRBJ2-7 and V is TRBV7-2, with TRBD2 identical over 12 bases. The CDR3 is 15 residues long. Germline CDR1 SGHTA, CDR2 FQGNSA. Trimming cost V 4 bases and J 7 bases; bases outside gene matches: 8.

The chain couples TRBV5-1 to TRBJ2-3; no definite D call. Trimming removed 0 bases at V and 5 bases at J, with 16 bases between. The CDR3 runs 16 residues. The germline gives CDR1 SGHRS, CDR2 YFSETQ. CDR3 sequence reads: CASSLALGGGKDTQYF. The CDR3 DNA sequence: TGCGCCAGCAGCTTGGCCCTGGGTGGCGGAAAAGATACGCAGTATTTT.

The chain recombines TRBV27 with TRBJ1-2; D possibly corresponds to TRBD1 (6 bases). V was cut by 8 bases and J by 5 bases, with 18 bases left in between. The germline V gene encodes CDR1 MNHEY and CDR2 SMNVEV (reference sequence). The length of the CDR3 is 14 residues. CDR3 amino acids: CASGMIQGTYGYTF. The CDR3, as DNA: TGTGCCAGCGGAATGATACAGGGAACTTATGGCTACACCTTC.

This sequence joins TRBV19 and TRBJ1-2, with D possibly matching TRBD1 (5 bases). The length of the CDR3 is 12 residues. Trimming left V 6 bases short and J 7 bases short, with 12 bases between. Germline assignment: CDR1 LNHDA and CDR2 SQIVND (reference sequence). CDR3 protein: CASRPRVAGYTF. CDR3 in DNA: TGTGCCAGTAGACCCAGGGTAGCTGGCTACACCTTC.

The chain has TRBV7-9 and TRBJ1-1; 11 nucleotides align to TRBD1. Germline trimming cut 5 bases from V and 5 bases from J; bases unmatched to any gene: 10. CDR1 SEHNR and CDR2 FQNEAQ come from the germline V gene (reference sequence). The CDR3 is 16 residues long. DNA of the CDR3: TGTGCCAGCAGCCAGGACAGGGGGCCCCTACGGACTGAAGCTTTCTTT. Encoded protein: CASSQDRGPLRTEAFF.

In nucleotides, the CDR3 is TGTGCTAGTGGTAAGATGACCGGGGATCAGCCCCAGCATTTT. Translating it yields CASGKMTGDQPQHF. The chain carries TRBV12-5 and TRBJ1-5, with D uncertain. Per the germline V gene, CDR1 is LGHNT and CDR2 is FRNRAP. Trimming removed 5 bases from V and 5 bases from J, with 13 bases in between. This CDR3 has 14 amino acids. The full variable domain, in which reference TRBV12-5 and TRBJ1-5 provide the parts outside the CDR3, is DARVTQTPRHKVTEMGQEVTMRCQPILGHNTVFWYRQTMMQGLELLAYFRNRAPLDDSGMPKDRFSAEMPDATLATLKIQPSEPRDSAVYFCASGKMTGDQPQHFGDGTRLSIL.

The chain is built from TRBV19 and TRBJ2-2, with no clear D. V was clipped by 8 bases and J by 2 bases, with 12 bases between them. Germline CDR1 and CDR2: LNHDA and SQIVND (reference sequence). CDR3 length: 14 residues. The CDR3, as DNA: TGTGCCAGTTTGAGGCAAGTTAACACCGGGGAGCTGTTTTTT. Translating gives CASLRQVNTGELFF.

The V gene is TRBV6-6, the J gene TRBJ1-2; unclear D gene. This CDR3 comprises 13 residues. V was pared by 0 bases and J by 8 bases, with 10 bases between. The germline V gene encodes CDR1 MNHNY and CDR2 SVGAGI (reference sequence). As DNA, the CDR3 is TGTGCCAGCAGTTACTCGAGCGTTAGGGGCTACACCTTC. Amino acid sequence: CASSYSSVRGYTF.

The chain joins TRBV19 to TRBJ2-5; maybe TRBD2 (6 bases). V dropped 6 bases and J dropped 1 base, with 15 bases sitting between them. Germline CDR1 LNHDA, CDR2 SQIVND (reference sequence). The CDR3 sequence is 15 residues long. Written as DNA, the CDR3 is TGTGCCAGTAGACGAACTAGCCCACTCCAAGAGACCCAGTACTTC. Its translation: CASRRTSPLQETQYF.

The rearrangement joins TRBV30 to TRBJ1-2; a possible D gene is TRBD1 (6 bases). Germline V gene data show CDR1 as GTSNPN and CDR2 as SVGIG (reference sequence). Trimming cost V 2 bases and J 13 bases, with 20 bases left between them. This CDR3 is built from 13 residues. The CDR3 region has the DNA TGTGCCTGGAGTCAAGTGGCAGGGGACCCATTCACCTTC. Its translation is CAWSQVAGDPFTF.